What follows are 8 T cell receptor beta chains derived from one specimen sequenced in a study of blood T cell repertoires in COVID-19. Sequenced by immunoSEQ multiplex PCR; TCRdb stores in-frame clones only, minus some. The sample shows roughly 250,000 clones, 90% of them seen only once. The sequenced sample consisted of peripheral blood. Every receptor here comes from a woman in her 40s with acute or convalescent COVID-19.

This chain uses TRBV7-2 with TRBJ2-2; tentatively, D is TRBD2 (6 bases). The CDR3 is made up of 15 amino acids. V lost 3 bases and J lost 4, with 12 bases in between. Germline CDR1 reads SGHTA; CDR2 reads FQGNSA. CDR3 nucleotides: TGTGCCAGCAGCTTGACCGGGACTTCCACCGGGGAGCTGTTTTTT. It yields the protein CASSLTGTSTGELFF.

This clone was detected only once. CDR3 nucleotides: TGTGCCACCAGCACCCAGATAGGGCAGGGGAACCTCGATGGCTACACCTTC. Translation: CATSTQIGQGNLDGYTF. The V gene is TRBV15, the J gene TRBJ1-2; D is perhaps TRBD1 (6 bases). CDR3 length equals 17 residues. CDR1 is LNHNV and CDR2 is YYDKDF in the germline V gene (reference sequence). Trimming cost V 4 bases and J 6 bases, with 24 bases left between them.

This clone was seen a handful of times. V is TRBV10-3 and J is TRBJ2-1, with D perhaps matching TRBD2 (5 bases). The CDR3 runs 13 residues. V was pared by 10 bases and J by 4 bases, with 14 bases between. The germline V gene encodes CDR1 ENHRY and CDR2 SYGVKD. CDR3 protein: CATRGPIYNEQFF. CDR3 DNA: TGTGCCACCCGAGGGCCGATTTACAATGAGCAGTTCTTC.

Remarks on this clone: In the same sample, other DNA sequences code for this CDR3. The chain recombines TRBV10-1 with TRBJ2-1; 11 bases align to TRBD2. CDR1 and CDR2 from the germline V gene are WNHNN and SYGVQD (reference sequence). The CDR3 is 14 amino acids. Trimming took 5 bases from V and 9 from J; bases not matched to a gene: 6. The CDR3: CASSMTSGVGEQFF. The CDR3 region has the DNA TGCGCCAGCAGTATGACTAGCGGGGTCGGTGAGCAGTTCTTC.

CDR3 loop: CAIRTTGRHTF. The CDR3 DNA follows: TGTGCCATCAGGACGACAGGGCGGCACACCTTC. The J gene is TRBJ1-2, the V gene TRBV10-3; TRBD1 agrees at 7 bases. Germline CDR1 is ENHRY and CDR2 is SYGVKD. CDR3 size: 11 residues. Trimming removed 6 bases from V and 12 bases from J; junction bases left unmatched: 7.

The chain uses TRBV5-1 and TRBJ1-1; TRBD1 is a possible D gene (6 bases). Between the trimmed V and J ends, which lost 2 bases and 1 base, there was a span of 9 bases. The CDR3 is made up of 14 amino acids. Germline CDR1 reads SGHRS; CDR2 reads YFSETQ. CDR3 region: CASSFRDKNTEAFF. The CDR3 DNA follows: TGCGCCAGCAGCTTCCGGGACAAGAACACTGAAGCTTTCTTT.

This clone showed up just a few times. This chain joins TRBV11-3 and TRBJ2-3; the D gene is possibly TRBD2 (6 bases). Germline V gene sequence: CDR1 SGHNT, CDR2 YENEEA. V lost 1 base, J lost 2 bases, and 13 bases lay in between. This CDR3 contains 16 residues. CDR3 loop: CASSLGWGDPTDTQYF. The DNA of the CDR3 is TGTGCCAGCAGCTTAGGATGGGGGGACCCCACAGATACGCAGTATTTT. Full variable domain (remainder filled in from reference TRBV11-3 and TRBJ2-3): EAGVVQSPRYKIIEKKQPVAFWCNPISGHNTLYWYLQNLGQGPELLIRYENEEAVDDSQLPKDRFSAERLKGVDSTLKIQPAELGDSAVYLCASSLGWGDPTDTQYFGPGTRLTVL.

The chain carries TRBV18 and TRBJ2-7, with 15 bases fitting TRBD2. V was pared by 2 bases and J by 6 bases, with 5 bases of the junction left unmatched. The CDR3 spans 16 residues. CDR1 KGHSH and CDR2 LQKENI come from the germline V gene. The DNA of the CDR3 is TGTGCCAGCTCACCAACGGGACTAGCGGGGGGAGGCGAGCAGTACGTC. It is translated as CASSPTGLAGGGEQYV.